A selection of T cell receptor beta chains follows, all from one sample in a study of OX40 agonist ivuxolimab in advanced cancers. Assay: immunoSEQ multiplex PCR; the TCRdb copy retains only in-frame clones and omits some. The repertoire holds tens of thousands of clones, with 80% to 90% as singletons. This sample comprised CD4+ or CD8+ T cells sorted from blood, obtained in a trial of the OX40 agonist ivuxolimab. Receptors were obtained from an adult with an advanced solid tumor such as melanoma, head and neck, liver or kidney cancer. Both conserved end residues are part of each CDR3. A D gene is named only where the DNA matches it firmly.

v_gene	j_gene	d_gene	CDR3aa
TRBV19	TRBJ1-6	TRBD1	CASSMEGTDNSPLHF
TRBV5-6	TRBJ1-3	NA	CASSPLGTGNTIYF
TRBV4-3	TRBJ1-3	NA	CASSQGALTFGNTIYF
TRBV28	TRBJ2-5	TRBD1	CASSLVTGGAKTQYF
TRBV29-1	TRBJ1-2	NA	CSASTAGYGYTF
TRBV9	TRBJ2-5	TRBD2	CASSVASGLAEEYQETQYF
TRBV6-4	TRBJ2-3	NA	CASSERPIAATQYF
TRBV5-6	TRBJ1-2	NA	CASSLGGNYGYTF
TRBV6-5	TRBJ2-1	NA	CASSRVLSPNEQFF
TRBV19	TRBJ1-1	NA	CASSIRDITEAFF
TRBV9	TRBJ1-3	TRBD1	CASSLSTGGSGNTIYF
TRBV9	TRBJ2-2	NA	CASSVGGNSNTGELFF
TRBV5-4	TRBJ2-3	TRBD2	CASSWSGRAADTQYF
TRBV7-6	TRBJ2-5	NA	CASSLRSPEGLYQETQYF
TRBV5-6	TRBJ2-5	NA	CASSLDRKETQYF
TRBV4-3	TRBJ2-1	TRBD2	CASSQEIQREFYNEQFF
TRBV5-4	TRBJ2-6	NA	CASSPGAPGANVLTF
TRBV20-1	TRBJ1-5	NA	CSAGHQPQHF
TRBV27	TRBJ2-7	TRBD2	CASSLRSGGTLLEQYF
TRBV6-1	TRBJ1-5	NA	CASSENGGIPWSNQPQHF
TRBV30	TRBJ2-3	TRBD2	CAWSVRTSGLTDTQYF
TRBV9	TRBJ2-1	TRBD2	CASSVGGGQLVEQFF
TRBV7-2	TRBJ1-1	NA	CASSLFAGNTEAFF
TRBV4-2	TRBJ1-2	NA	CASSQGGGNGYTF
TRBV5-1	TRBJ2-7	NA	CASSLDVGVLSGEQYF
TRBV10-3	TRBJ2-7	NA	CATALGGYEQYF
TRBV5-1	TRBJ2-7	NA	CASSLSLSRDHHSYEQYF
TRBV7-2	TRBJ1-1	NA	CASSLGTVNTEAFF